These T cell receptor beta chains were read from a single sample in a study of T cells after yellow fever vaccination. TCRdb called the 5' RACE reads again in MiXCR, with one record for every CDR3 protein. The sample yields 500,000 to 650,000 distinct CDR3 sequences, about 12% seen once. This specimen consisted of PBMCs, obtained on the day of the yellow fever booster vaccination. These receptors all stem from a man younger than 40 who received the YFV17D yellow fever vaccine. CDR3s include the opening cysteine and the closing phenylalanine or tryptophan. D genes are given only for firm matches. Size tells how often a clone was seen (once, few, many) or the class of an expanded clone, and some rows leave it out.

V gene	J gene	D gene	clone size	CDR3 DNA	CDR3 protein
TRBV12-3/TRBV12-4	TRBJ2-2	.	.	TGTGCCAGCAACCCCGGGACGGCTGGGGAGCTGTTTTTT	CASNPGTAGELFF
TRBV20-1	TRBJ1-5	TRBD1	once	TGCAGTGCTGTGGACAGGGGAAGCAATCAGCCCCAGCATTTT	CSAVDRGSNQPQHF
TRBV20-1	TRBJ2-2	TRBD2	.	TGCAGTGCTAGAGGAGCGGGAGGTACCGGGGAGCTGTTTTTT	CSARGAGGTGELFF
TRBV6-1	TRBJ1-1	TRBD1	.	TGTGCCAGCGCCCGACAGGGTTCAAAAACTGAAGCTTTCTTT	CASARQGSKTEAFF
TRBV4-2	TRBJ2-7	.	few	TGTGCCAGCAGCCAAGTGGAAAGAAACGAGCAGTACTTC	CASSQVERNEQYF
TRBV12-3/TRBV12-4	TRBJ2-1	.	few	TGTGCCATTGCCCCCCAGAATGAGCAGTTCTTC	CAIAPQNEQFF
TRBV7-2	TRBJ2-1	.	once	TGTGCCAGCAGCTTAGTTGGTCAGGGGAACAATGAGCAGTTCTTC	CASSLVGQGNNEQFF
TRBV12-3/TRBV12-4	TRBJ1-5	.	.	TGTGCCAGCAGTTTAGGTTCCTGGAGCAATCAGCCCCAGCATTTT	CASSLGSWSNQPQHF
TRBV7-9	TRBJ2-1	.	few	TGTGCCAGCAGGAAGGGACAACATGGGGACTACAATGAGCAGTTCTTC	CASRKGQHGDYNEQFF
TRBV15	TRBJ2-3	.	.	TGTGCCACCAGCGTACTACAAAGCACAGATACGCAGTATTTT	CATSVLQSTDTQYF
TRBV20-1	TRBJ2-5	.	.	TGCAGTGCGGTTCAGACCCAAGAGACCCAGTACTTC	CSAVQTQETQYF
TRBV10-1	TRBJ2-1	TRBD2	few	TGCGCCAGCAGTGCACTAGCGGGAGAAATAAATGAGCAGTTCTTC	CASSALAGEINEQFF
TRBV30	TRBJ1-2	.	.	TGTGCCTGGAGTGTAAGGATGGGGTATGGCTACACCTTC	CAWSVRMGYGYTF
TRBV5-1	TRBJ2-3	TRBD1	.	TGCGCCAGCGGCGGGACAGGGGGCCCAGATACGCAGTATTTT	CASGGTGGPDTQYF
TRBV28	TRBJ2-1	TRBD2	.	TGTGCCAGCAGTTTAATTCCGGCTAGCGGGAGTTCAAGGAATGAGCAGTTCTTC	CASSLIPASGSSRNEQFF
TRBV28	TRBJ2-2	.	.	TGTGCCAGCAGTTTCCTCGGGAGTAGGCGCGGGGAGCTGTTTTTT	CASSFLGSRRGELFF
TRBV29-1	TRBJ1-5	.	few	TGCAGCATAACAGGGAACACAGATCAGCCCCAGCATTTT	CSITGNTDQPQHF
TRBV20-1	TRBJ1-5	.	.	TGCAGTGCTAGTAGGGCATCAAATCAGCCCCAGCATTTT	CSASRASNQPQHF
TRBV19	TRBJ2-7	.	many	TGTGCCAGTAGTATCAGGGTTGGCAACGAGCAGTACTTC	CASSIRVGNEQYF
TRBV20-1	TRBJ2-2	TRBD2	.	TGCAGTGCTAGAGAGGCTAGCGGGAATCCCGGGGAGCTGTTTTTT	CSAREASGNPGELFF
TRBV6-1	TRBJ2-3	.	few	TGTGCCAGCAGCGTGAAAGGTCATCCGGATACGCAGTATTTT	CASSVKGHPDTQYF
TRBV1	TRBJ1-4	.	many	TGCACCAGCAGCCAACCTGAGGTTTCGCATGAAAAACTGTTTTTT	CTSSQPEVSHEKLFF
TRBV6-5	TRBJ2-1	.	.	TGTGCCAGCAGCTTAACCCTAGGGCCTGGGTACAATGAGCAGTTCTTC	CASSLTLGPGYNEQFF
TRBV6-5	TRBJ2-2	TRBD1	.	TGTGCCAGCAGTTTTCGGACAGGGCCCGGGGAGCTGTTTTTT	CASSFRTGPGELFF
TRBV6-5	TRBJ2-7	TRBD2	.	TGTGCCAGCAGTTACAAGGCTAGCGGGATTGTATCCTACGAGCAGTACTTC	CASSYKASGIVSYEQYF
TRBV7-3	TRBJ1-1	TRBD1	few	TGTGCCAGCAGCTTTCAGGGGGCCCCCTCCGAAGCTTTCTTT	CASSFQGAPSEAFF
TRBV7-8	TRBJ2-1	.	.	TGTGCCAGCAGCTTACCGGGCTGGCCTAAGTACAATGAGCAGTTCTTC	CASSLPGWPKYNEQFF
TRBV18	TRBJ1-1	.	few	TGTGCCAGCTCAACAGGGACCACTGAAGCTTTCTTT	CASSTGTTEAFF
TRBV7-9	TRBJ2-5	TRBD2	few	TGTGCCCTCTCGGGGAGGGGAGGGCAAGAGACCCAGTACTTC	CALSGRGGQETQYF
TRBV27	TRBJ2-7	.	.	TGTGCCAGCAGTCCCTTCCGTGCAGGGGGGAGTTACGAGCAGTACTTC	CASSPFRAGGSYEQYF
TRBV29-1	TRBJ2-5	.	.	TGCAGCGTCGGTGTGGTCCGAGAGACCCAGTACTTC	CSVGVVRETQYF
TRBV20-1	TRBJ2-7	.	few	TGCAGTGTCCCGTCTGGATCCTACGAGCAGTACTTC	CSVPSGSYEQYF
TRBV6-6	TRBJ2-1	TRBD2	few	TGTGCCAGCACGACGGAGGGGCGGGGGGAGCAGTTCTTC	CASTTEGRGEQFF
TRBV12-3/TRBV12-4	TRBJ2-5	TRBD2	.	TGTGCCAGCAATTCCGCGGGAGGGCTGTCGCTGGACCAGTACTTC	CASNSAGGLSLDQYF
TRBV5-4	TRBJ2-5	.	few	TGTGCCAGCAGCTCACGGACCCTCGTGATGGTGGAAGAGACCCAGTACTTC	CASSSRTLVMVEETQYF